One T cell receptor (beta chain) is described in this entry. A read error may be the cause here, since a much bigger clone is one base away. This likely comes from a read error, as the CDR3 has no conserved phenylalanine or tryptophan at its end. The sample comes from a study of T-cell reconstitution after alpha-beta-depleted transplantation in children. The TCRbeta library was prepared with unique molecular identifiers. MiXCR was run by TCRdb on the PCR reads, yielding one entry per CDR3 protein. This sample has roughly 180,000 distinct CDR3 sequences, with about 14% found just once. The sample consisted of PBMCs from the stem cell graft donor, taken from the stem cell graft. The origin of this receptor is a human donor who donated a stem cell graft to a child with acute lymphoblastic leukemia.

This CDR3 is CSVEGDSGIYNEQFL. The CDR3 DNA sequence: TGCAGCGTTGAAGGGGATAGCGGGATCTATAATGAGCAGTTCTTA. This sequence joins TRBV29-1 and TRBJ2-1; 8 bases map to TRBD2. The CDR3 has 15 residues. V trimming: 1 base; J trimming: 7 bases; junction bases outside the gene matches: 9. Germline V gives CDR1 SQVTM, CDR2 ANQGSEA.